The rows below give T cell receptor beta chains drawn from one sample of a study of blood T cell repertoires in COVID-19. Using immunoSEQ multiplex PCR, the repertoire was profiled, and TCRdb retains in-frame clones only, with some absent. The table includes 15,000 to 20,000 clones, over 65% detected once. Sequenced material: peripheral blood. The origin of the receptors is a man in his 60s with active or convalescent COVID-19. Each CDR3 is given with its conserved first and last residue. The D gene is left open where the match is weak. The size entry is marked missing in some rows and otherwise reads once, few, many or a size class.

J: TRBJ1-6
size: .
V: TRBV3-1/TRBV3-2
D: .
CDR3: CASSQGRGRSSPLHF
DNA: TGTGCCAGCAGCCAAGGCAGGGGCAGAAGTTCACCCCTCCACTTT

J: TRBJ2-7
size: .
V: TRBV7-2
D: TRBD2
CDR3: CASSVSGRGSYEQYF
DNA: TGTGCCAGCAGCGTTAGCGGGAGGGGGTCCTACGAGCAGTACTTC

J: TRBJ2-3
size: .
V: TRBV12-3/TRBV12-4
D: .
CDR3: CASRTGDTQYF
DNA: TGTGCCAGCAGAACAGGAGATACGCAGTATTTT

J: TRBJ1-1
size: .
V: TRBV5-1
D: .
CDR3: CASSQAGGYTEAFF
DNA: TGCGCCAGCAGCCAGGCTGGGGGGTACACTGAAGCTTTCTTT

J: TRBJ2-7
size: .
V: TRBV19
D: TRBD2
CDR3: CASTLAGGGPTHEQYF
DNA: TGTGCCAGTACCCTAGCCGGGGGAGGGCCTACCCACGAGCAGTACTTC

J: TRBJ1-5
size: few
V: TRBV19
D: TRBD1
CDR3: CASSIVGTAYQPQHF
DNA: TGTGCCAGTAGTATAGTCGGGACAGCGTATCAGCCCCAGCATTTT

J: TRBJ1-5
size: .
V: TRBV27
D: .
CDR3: CASSFGGTNNQPQHF
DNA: TGTGCCAGCAGTTTTGGCGGGACCAACAATCAGCCCCAGCATTTT

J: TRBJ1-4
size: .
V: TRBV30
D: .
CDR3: CAWSGSLAREKLFF
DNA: TGTGCCTGGAGTGGGTCCCTAGCAAGGGAAAAACTGTTTTTT

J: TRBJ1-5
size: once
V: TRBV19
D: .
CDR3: CASSIRRRPGEPQHF
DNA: TGTGCCAGTAGTATAAGGAGGCGGCCTGGGGAGCCCCAGCATTTT

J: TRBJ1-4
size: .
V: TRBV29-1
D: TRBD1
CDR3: CSVTGGAEKLFF
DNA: TGCAGCGTGACAGGGGGAGCTGAAAAACTGTTTTTT

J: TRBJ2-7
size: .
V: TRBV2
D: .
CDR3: CASSQQDFLYEQYF
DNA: TGTGCCAGCAGTCAGCAGGACTTCCTCTACGAGCAGTACTTC

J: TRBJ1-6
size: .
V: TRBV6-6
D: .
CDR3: CASSYRGNSPLHF
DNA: TGTGCCAGCAGTTACCGGGGTAATTCACCCCTCCACTTT

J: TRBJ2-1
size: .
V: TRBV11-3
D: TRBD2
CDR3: CASKRTREYNEQFF
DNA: TGTGCCAGCAAACGGACTAGGGAGTACAATGAGCAGTTCTTC

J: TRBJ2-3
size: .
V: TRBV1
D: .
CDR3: CTSSLLLAGGADTQYF
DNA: TGCACCAGCAGCCTCCTACTAGCGGGGGGCGCAGATACGCAGTATTTT

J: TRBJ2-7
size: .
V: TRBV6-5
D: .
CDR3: CASTTTGGYEQYF
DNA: TGTGCCAGCACTACGACAGGAGGATACGAGCAGTACTTC

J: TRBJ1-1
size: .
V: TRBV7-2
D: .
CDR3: CASSHGGNTEAFF
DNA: TGTGCCAGCAGCCACGGAGGGAACACTGAAGCTTTCTTT

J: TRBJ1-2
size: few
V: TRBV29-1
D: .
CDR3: CSVEWEGGYTF
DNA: TGCAGCGTTGAATGGGAGGGTGGCTACACCTTC

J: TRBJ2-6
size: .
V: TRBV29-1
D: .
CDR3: CSGYTNGGANVLTF
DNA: TGCAGCGGTTACACCAATGGTGGGGCCAACGTCCTGACTTTC

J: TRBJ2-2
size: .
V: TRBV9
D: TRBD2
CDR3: CASSVEGLAGTGELFF
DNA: TGTGCCAGCAGCGTAGAGGGACTAGCGGGAACTGGGGAGCTGTTTTTT

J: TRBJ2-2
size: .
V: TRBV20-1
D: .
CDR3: CSARSYGELFF
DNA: TGCAGTGCTAGGAGTTACGGGGAGCTGTTTTTT

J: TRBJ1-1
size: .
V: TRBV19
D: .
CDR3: CASSVDRSTEAFF
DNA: TGTGCCAGTAGCGTGGACAGATCCACTGAAGCTTTCTTT

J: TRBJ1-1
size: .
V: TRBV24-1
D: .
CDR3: CATSDPDTEAFF
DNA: TGTGCCACCAGTGATCCCGACACTGAAGCTTTCTTT

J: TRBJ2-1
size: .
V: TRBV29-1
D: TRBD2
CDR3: CSGTGGYNEQFF
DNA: TGCAGTGGAACGGGGGGTTACAATGAGCAGTTCTTC

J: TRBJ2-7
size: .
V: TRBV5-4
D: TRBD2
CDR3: CASSDGTSGMRYEQYF
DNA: TGTGCCAGCAGCGACGGGACTAGCGGGATGAGGTACGAGCAGTACTTC

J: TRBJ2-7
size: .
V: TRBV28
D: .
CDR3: CASISPGANSYEQYF
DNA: TGTGCCAGCATCTCCCCAGGGGCCAACTCCTACGAGCAGTACTTC

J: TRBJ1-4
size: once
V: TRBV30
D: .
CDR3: CAWSVGRGTGKLFF
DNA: TGTGCCTGGAGTGTGGGGAGGGGGACTGGAAAACTGTTTTTT

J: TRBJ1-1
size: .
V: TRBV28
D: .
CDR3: CASTSPGGGLGTEAFF
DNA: TGTGCCAGCACCTCCCCTGGCGGGGGGTTGGGCACTGAAGCTTTCTTT

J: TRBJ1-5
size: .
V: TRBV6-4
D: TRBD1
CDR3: CASSLTGMSNQPQHF
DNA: TGTGCCAGCAGTTTGACAGGGATGAGCAATCAGCCCCAGCATTTT

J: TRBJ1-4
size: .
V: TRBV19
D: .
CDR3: CASSTVVRDWRKEKLFF
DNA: TGTGCCAGTAGTACCGTCGTGAGGGATTGGCGGAAAGAAAAACTGTTTTTT

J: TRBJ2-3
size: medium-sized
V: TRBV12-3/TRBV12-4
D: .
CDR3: CASSRDSDTQYF
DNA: TGTGCCAGCAGTCGAGACTCCGATACGCAGTATTTT

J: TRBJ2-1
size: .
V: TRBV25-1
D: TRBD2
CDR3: CASSPLGTSGRNEQFF
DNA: TGTGCCAGCAGTCCACTCGGGACTAGCGGGAGAAATGAGCAGTTCTTC

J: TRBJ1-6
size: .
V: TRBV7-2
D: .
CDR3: CASSLMESSYNSPLHF
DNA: TGTGCCAGCAGCCTAATGGAGAGCTCCTATAATTCACCCCTCCACTTT

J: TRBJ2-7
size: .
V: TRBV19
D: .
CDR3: CASSTAGTYVHEQYF
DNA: TGTGCCAGTAGTACGGCAGGGACTTATGTTCACGAGCAGTACTTC

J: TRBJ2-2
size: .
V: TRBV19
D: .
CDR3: CASSIRQGWTGELFF
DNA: TGTGCCAGTAGTATACGGCAGGGATGGACCGGGGAGCTGTTTTTT

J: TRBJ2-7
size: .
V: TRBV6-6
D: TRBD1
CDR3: CASSYSTGNEQYF
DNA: TGTGCCAGCAGTTACTCGACAGGGAACGAGCAGTACTTC

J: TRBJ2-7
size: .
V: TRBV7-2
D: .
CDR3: CASSLGGAVYEQYF
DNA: TGTGCCAGCAGCTTAGGCGGGGCTGTTTACGAGCAGTACTTC

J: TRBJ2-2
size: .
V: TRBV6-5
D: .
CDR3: CASSPRRGGELFF
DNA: TGTGCCAGCAGCCCGAGGAGAGGCGGGGAGCTGTTTTTT

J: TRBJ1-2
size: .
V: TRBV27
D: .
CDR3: CASSLSTGLGNGYTF
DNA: TGTGCCAGCAGTTTATCAACAGGCCTAGGAAATGGCTACACCTTC

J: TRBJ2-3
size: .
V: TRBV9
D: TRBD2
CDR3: CASSGPGGVITDTQYF
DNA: TGTGCCAGCAGCGGGCCTGGGGGGGTAATCACAGATACGCAGTATTTT

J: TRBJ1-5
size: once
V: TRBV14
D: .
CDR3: CASSQDGGQPQHF
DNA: TGTGCCAGCAGCCAAGACGGGGGTCAGCCCCAGCATTTT

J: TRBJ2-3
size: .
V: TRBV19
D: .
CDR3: CASSIGGGANTQYF
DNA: TGTGCCAGTAGTATAGGTGGGGGGGCGAATACGCAGTATTTT

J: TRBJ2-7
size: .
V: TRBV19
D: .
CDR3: CASSIGGSKNEQYF
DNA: TGTGCCAGTAGTATCGGAGGGAGCAAGAACGAGCAGTACTTC

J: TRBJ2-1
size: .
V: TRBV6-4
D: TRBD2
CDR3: CASSLGGAGAAPSEQFF
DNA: TGTGCCAGCAGTTTAGGGGGAGCGGGAGCCGCCCCCAGTGAGCAGTTCTTC

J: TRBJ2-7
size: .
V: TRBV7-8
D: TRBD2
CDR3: CASSSGTSGSYEQYF
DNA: TGTGCCAGCAGCTCCGGGACTAGCGGATCCTACGAGCAGTACTTC

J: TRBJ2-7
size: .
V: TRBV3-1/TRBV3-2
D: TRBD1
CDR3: CASSRTGRRYEQYF
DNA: TGTGCCAGCAGCCGGACAGGGAGACGGTACGAGCAGTACTTC

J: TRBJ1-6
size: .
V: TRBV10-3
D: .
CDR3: CAISVGGFSSPLHF
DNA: TGTGCCATCAGTGTAGGAGGGTTTTCTTCACCCCTCCACTTT

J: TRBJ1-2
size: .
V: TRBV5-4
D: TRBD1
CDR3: CASSFGTGSYGYTF
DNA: TGTGCCAGCAGCTTTGGGACAGGGTCCTATGGCTACACCTTC

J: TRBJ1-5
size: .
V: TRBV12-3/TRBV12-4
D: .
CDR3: CASSFSQQPQHF
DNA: TGTGCCAGCAGTTTCTCTCAGCAGCCCCAGCATTTT

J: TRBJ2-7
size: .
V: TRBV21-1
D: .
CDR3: CASGIAGASEQYF
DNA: TGTGCCAGCGGAATAGCGGGAGCAAGCGAGCAGTACTTC

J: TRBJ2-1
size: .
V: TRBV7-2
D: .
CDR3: CASRYTMARNNEQFF
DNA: TGTGCCAGCAGATACACAATGGCTAGGAATAATGAGCAGTTCTTC